This T cell receptor beta chain was sequenced in a study of blood T cell repertoires in COVID-19. Trimming cost V 6 bases and J 7 bases, with 21 bases left between them. The CDR3 is 15 residues long. The germline CDR1 and CDR2 sequences are KGHSH and LQKENI. Measured with immunoSEQ multiplex PCR; TCRdb has only the in-frame clones, and not every one. The sample gives some 200,000 clones, roughly 82% of which show up once; about 10% is in the top ten. The sequence derives from a man between 45 and 60 years old with active or convalescent COVID-19. The V call is TRBV18, the J call TRBJ2-5, with a possible D match to TRBD1 (5 bases). Sequenced: peripheral blood. The CDR3 DNA is TGTGCCAGCTCCCGCCTTTTCTACCTCCAGGGGACCCAGTACTTC. Translating it yields CASSRLFYLQGTQYF.